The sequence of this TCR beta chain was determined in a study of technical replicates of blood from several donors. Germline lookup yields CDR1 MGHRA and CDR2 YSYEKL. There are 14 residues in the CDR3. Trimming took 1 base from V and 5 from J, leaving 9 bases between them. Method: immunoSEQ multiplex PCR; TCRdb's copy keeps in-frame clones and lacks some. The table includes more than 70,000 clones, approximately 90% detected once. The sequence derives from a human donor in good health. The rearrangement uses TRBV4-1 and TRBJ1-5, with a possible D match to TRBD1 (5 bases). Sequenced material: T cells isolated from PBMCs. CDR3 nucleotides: TGCGCCAGCAGCCAAGTCACGGGGGATCAGCCCCAGCATTTT. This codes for CASSQVTGDQPQHF.